This TCR beta chain was sequenced in a study of T cell repertoires in cytomegalovirus infection. There are many counts of this clonotype. Its cognate antigen is unknown. The length of the CDR3 is 16 residues. Trimming shortened V by 1 base and J by 0 bases, and 12 bases separated the two germline ends. In germline, CDR1 is SGHTA, CDR2 FQGNSA. One entry per CDR3 protein results from TCRdb running MiXCR on the reads. The table shows roughly 280,000 distinct CDR3 sequences, with 20% to 25% occurring only once. The source material was cultured PBMCs, sampled from culture after CMV antigen stimulation. The genes are TRBV7-2 and TRBJ1-1; tentatively, D is TRBD1 (6 bases). This TCR was sampled from a human donor in good health (CMV status not recorded). Some clones in this sample may be carry-over from other donors' samples. The CDR3 spells CASSLDNRALNTEAFF. DNA of the CDR3: TGTGCCAGCAGCTTAGATAACAGGGCATTGAACACTGAAGCTTTCTTT.